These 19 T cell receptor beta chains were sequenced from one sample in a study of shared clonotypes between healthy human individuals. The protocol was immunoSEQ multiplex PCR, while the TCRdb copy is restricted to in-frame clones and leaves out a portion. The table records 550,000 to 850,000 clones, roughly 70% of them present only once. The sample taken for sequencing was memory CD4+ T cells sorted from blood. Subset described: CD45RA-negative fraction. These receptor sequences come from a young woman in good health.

Here the CDR3 reads CASIPDGAGISYNEQFF. The CDR3 bases are TGTGCCAGTATCCCGGATGGGGCAGGGATCTCCTACAATGAGCAGTTCTTC. The chain is built from TRBV19 and TRBJ2-1; TRBD1 might be the D (5 bases). The CDR3 is 17 amino acids. Trimming removed 7 bases from V and 0 bases from J, with 19 bases in between. Per the germline V gene, CDR1 is LNHDA and CDR2 is SQIVND (reference sequence).

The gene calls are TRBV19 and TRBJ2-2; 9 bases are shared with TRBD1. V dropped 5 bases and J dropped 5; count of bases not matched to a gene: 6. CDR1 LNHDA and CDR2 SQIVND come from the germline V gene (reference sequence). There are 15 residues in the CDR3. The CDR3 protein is CASSLQGAATGELFF. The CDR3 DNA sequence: TGTGCCAGTAGTCTACAGGGGGCCGCGACCGGGGAGCTGTTTTTT.

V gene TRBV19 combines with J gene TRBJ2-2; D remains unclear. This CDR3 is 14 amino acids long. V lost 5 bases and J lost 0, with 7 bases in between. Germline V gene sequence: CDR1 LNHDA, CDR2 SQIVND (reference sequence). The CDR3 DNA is TGTGCCAGTAGTGAAGGGTCGAACACCGGGGAGCTGTTTTTT. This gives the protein CASSEGSNTGELFF.

CDR3 sequence reads: CASSSEKREYTGELFF. The CDR3 DNA reads as TGTGCCAGCAGTTCCGAAAAGCGGGAGTACACCGGGGAGCTGTTTTTT. The chain combines TRBV27 with TRBJ2-2, with 8 bases matching TRBD2. Unmatched junction bases numbered 7, after V lost 4 bases and J lost 3 bases. Germline V lookup: CDR1 MNHEY, CDR2 SMNVEV (reference sequence). CDR3 length: 16 amino acids.

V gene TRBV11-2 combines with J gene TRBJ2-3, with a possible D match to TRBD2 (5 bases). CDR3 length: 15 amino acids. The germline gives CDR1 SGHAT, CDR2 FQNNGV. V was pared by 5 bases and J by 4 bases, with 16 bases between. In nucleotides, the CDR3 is TGTGCCAGCAGCCGGAGGATGGCCCTCGCAGATACGCAGTATTTT. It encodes CASSRRMALADTQYF.

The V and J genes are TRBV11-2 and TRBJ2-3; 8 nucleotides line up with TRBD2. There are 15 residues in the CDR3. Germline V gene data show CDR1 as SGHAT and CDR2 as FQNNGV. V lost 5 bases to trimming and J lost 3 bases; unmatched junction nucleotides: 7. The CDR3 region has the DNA TGTGCCAGCAGCCTCAGCGGGAGTTGGACAGATACGCAGTATTTT. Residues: CASSLSGSWTDTQYF.

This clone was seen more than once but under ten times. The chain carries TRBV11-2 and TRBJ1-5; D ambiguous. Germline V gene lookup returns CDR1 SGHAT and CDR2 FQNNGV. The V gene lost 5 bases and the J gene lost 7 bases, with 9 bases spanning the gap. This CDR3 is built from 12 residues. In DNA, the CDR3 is TGTGCCAGCAGCCAAGAAGGGCAGCCCCAGCATTTT. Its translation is CASSQEGQPQHF.

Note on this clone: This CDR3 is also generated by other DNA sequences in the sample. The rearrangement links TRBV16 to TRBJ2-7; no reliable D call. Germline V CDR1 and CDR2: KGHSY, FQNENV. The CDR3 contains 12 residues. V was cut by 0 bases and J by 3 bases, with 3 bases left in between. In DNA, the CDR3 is TGTGCCAGCAGCCAATCACTCTACGAGCAGTACTTC. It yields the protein CASSQSLYEQYF.

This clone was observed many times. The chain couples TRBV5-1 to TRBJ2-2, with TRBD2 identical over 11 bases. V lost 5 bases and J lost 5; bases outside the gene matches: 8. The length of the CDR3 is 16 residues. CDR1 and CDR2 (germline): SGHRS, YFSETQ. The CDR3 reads CASSSLASGRTGELFF. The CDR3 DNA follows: TGCGCCAGCAGTTCGTTGGCTAGCGGGAGGACCGGGGAGCTGTTTTTT.

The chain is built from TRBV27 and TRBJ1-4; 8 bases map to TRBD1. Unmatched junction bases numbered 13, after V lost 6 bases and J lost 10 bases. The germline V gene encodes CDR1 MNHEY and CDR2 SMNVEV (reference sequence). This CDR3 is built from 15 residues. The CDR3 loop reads CASRDGQGLVGKLFF. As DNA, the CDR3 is TGTGCCAGCAGGGACGGACAGGGCCTCGTCGGAAAACTGTTTTTT.

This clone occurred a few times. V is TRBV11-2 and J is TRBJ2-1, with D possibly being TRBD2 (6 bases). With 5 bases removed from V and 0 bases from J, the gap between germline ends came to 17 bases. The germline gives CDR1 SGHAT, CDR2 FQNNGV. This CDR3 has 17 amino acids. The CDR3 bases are TGTGCCAGCAGCCCCTCCAGGGCGGGAATCTCCTACAATGAGCAGTTCTTC. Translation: CASSPSRAGISYNEQFF.

For the CDR3, the DNA is TGCGCCAGCAGCCAAGAGGTTGAAGGACAGCCTTACCAAGAGACCCAGTACTTC. Translation: CASSQEVEGQPYQETQYF. V usage is TRBV4-1 and J usage is TRBJ2-5, with TRBD1 as a possible D gene (6 bases). The CDR3 has 18 amino acids. Germline loops: CDR1 MGHRA, CDR2 YSYEKL. V was shortened by 0 bases and J by 0 bases, with 17 bases between the two germline ends.

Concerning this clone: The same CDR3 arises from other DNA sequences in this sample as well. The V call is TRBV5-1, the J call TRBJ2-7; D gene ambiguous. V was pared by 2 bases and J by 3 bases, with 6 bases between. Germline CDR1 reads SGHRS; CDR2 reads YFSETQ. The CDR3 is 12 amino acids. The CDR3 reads CASSLGRYEQYF. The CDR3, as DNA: TGCGCCAGCAGCTTAGGCCGCTACGAGCAGTACTTC.

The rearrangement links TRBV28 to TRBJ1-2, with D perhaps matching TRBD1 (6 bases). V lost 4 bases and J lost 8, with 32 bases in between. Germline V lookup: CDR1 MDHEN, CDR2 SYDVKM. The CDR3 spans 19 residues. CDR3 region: CASSSPNLGRGAGVRGYTF. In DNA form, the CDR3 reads TGTGCCAGCAGTTCGCCGAACTTAGGAAGGGGGGCAGGAGTTCGGGGCTACACCTTC.

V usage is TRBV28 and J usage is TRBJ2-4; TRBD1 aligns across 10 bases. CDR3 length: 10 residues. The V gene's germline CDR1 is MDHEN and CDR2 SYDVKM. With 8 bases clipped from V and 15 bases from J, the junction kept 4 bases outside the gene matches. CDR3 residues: CASGTGEGYF. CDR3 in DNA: TGTGCCAGCGGGACAGGGGAGGGGTACTTC. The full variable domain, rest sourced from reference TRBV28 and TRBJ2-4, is DVKVTQSSRYLVKRTGEKVFLECVQDMDHENMFWYRQDPGLGLRLIYFSYDVKMKEKGDIPEGYSVSREKKERFSLILESASTNQTSMYLCASGTGEGYFGAGTRLSVL.

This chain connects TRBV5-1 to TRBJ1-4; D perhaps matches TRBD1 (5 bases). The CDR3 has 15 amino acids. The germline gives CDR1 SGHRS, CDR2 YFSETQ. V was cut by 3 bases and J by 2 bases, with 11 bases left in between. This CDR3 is CASSSRESTNEKLFF. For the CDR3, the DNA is TGCGCCAGCAGCTCCAGGGAATCCACTAATGAAAAACTGTTTTTT.

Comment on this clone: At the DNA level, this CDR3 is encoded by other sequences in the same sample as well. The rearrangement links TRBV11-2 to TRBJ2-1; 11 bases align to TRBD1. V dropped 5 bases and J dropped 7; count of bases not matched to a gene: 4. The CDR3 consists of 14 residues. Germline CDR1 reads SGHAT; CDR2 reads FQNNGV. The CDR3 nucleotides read TGTGCCAGCAGCCCCCGGGACAGGGGGAATGAGCAGTTCTTC. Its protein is CASSPRDRGNEQFF.

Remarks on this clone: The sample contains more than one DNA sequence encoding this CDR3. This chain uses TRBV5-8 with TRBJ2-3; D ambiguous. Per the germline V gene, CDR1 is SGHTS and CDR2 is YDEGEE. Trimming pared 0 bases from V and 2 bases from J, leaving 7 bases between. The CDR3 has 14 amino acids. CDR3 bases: TGTGCCAGCAGCTTGGAACCCTACACAGATACGCAGTATTTT. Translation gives CASSLEPYTDTQYF.

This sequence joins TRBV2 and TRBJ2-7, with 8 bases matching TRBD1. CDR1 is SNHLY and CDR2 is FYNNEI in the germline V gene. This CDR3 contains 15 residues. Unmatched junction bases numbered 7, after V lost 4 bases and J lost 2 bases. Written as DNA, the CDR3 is TGTGCCAGCAGTGTGTCTGGACAGGGAACCTACGAGCAGTACTTC. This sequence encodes CASSVSGQGTYEQYF. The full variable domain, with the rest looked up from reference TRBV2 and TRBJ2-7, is EPEVTQTPSHQVTQMGQEVILRCVPISNHLYFYWYRQILGQKVEFLVSFYNNEISEKSEIFDDQFSVERPDGSNFTLKIRSTKLEDSAMYFCASSVSGQGTYEQYFGPGTRLTVT.